This paragraph covers one T cell receptor (beta chain) sequence. The antigen is unknown. The data stem from a study of T cell repertoires in cytomegalovirus infection. About the study: Well-studied HLA-B-restricted CMV epitopes were used in the study alongside recently identified HLA-C-restricted ones. Matching HLA type and CMV infection were both indicated by public TCR beta signatures. Study-wide results and limits: What dominated the ex vivo response were HLA-C-restricted CMV-specific TCR beta clonotypes. The study identified carriers of CMV plus the relevant HLA from cumulative public TCR beta family frequency.

The CDR3 consists of 13 residues. Losses at the gene ends were 6 bases for V and 7 bases for J; bases not matched to a gene: 5. Each CDR3 protein is one row after TCRdb ran MiXCR on the reads. The profile shows fewer than 30,000 distinct CDR3 sequences, under 20% of them singletons. The source of this sequence is a human donor in good health (CMV status not recorded). Some clones in this sample may be carry-over from other donors' samples. The material sequenced was CD8+ T cells from cultured PBMCs, taken from culture after CMV antigen stimulation. The V call is TRBV12-3 or TRBV12-4, the J call TRBJ2-5, with 10 bases fitting TRBD1. The chain's CDR3 is CASRRQGAVTQYF. CDR3 nucleotides: TGTGCCAGCAGAAGACAGGGGGCGGTGACCCAGTACTTC.